The 30 T cell receptor beta chains listed next were all sequenced from one sample in a study of blood T cell repertoires in COVID-19. Sequencing used immunoSEQ multiplex PCR; TCRdb keeps in-frame clones, though not all of them. The table lists roughly 72,000 clones, over 75% of them singletons. The sample consisted of peripheral blood. The receptors shown here come from a human donor in a cohort sampled during active COVID-19.

The rearrangement links TRBV25-1 to TRBJ2-7; weak D call: TRBD2 (6 bases). CDR1 and CDR2 (germline): MGHDK, SYGVNS. The CDR3 covers 17 residues. V was trimmed by 10 bases and J by 0 bases, leaving 25 bases between them. In nucleotides, the CDR3 is TGTGCCATGGCCCTCCGGGAGTTAAGGGCCTTCTCCTACGAGCAGTACTTC. Translation gives CAMALRELRAFSYEQYF.

This clone was detected only once. The chain couples TRBV6-5 to TRBJ1-1, with D maybe TRBD1 (5 bases). The length of the CDR3 is 13 residues. The V gene lost 10 bases and the J gene lost 3 bases, with 15 bases spanning the gap. Looked up from germline, CDR1 is MNHEY and CDR2 is SVGAGI. CDR3 DNA: TGTGCCACTAACGACCCGGGGGACACTGAAGCTTTCTTT. This gives the protein CATNDPGDTEAFF.

This clone has only a few counts. This rearrangement joins TRBV7-2 to TRBJ2-1, with D maybe TRBD1 (6 bases). Germline assignment: CDR1 SGHTA and CDR2 FQGNSA. Trimming stripped 3 bases from V and 7 bases from J, with 16 bases between. The CDR3 consists of 15 residues. The CDR3 loop reads CASSFSGGLGNEQFF. Here the CDR3 DNA reads TGTGCCAGCAGCTTTAGTGGGGGCCTGGGTAATGAGCAGTTCTTC.

This rearrangement joins TRBV19 to TRBJ1-3; TRBD1 is a possible D gene (6 bases). The CDR3 has 14 residues. Germline V CDR1 and CDR2: LNHDA, SQIVND (reference sequence). V lost 4 bases and J 8 bases, leaving 15 bases between the germline ends. CDR3: CASSRDNPADTIYF. In DNA form, the CDR3 reads TGTGCCAGTAGTAGGGACAATCCCGCGGACACCATATATTTT.

The chain is built from TRBV5-1 and TRBJ2-5, with TRBD2 matching over 9 bases. Germline V gene lookup returns CDR1 SGHRS and CDR2 YFSETQ. With V trimmed by 0 bases and J by 4 bases, 4 bases remained unmatched. The CDR3 contains 15 residues. The CDR3 region is CASSLVSGGGETQYF. Here the CDR3 DNA reads TGCGCCAGCAGCTTGGTTAGCGGGGGAGGAGAGACCCAGTACTTC.

V usage is TRBV7-2 and J usage is TRBJ2-5, with 11 positions matching TRBD2. The germline CDR1 and CDR2 sequences are SGHTA and FQGNSA. J lost 5 bases, V lost 3 bases, and 14 bases had no gene match. This CDR3 is 18 amino acids long. The CDR3 is CASSFPTTSSGGAETQYF. CDR3 DNA sequence: TGTGCCAGCAGCTTTCCGACGACTAGTAGCGGGGGGGCCGAGACCCAGTACTTC.

The chain carries TRBV5-1 and TRBJ2-3; 12 positions match TRBD2. J gave up 2 bases and V 0 bases, and 1 base lay outside the gene matches. CDR3 length: 16 amino acids. Germline V gene lookup returns CDR1 SGHRS and CDR2 YFSETQ. CDR3 sequence reads: CASSLGLAGVTDTQYF. The DNA of the CDR3 is TGCGCCAGCAGCTTGGGACTAGCGGGGGTCACAGATACGCAGTATTTT.

The chain links TRBV11-2 to TRBJ2-3; 10 positions match TRBD1. The CDR3 is made up of 17 amino acids. V gave up 5 bases and J gave up 0 bases; unmatched junction bases: 8. Germline CDR1 and CDR2: SGHAT and FQNNGV. CDR3: CASSVGQGTSSTDTQYF. The CDR3, as DNA: TGTGCCAGCAGCGTGGGACAGGGGACTTCTAGCACAGATACGCAGTATTTT.

V is TRBV30 and J is TRBJ1-4, with TRBD1 as a possible D gene (5 bases). This CDR3 region has 18 residues. The germline V and J ends were trimmed by 7 bases and 0 bases, with 24 bases remaining between them. The V gene's germline CDR1 is GTSNPN and CDR2 SVGIG (reference sequence). In DNA form, the CDR3 reads TGTGCCTCGGGGTTGGGGGGAGTCGCCCTTTCAACTAATGAAAAACTGTTTTTT. Translation: CASGLGGVALSTNEKLFF.

Here the CDR3 DNA reads TGTGCCAGCAGCTCTCCTAGCGCCGGGCGAGGTACGCAGTATTTT. It translates to CASSSPSAGRGTQYF. The chain recombines TRBV7-3 with TRBJ2-3, with D perhaps matching TRBD2 (6 bases). V lost 4 bases, J lost 8 bases, and 19 bases lay in between. This CDR3 has 15 residues. The V gene's germline CDR1 is SGHTA and CDR2 FQGTGA.

This clone was counted a few times. The V call is TRBV11-3, the J call TRBJ2-1; 9 bases match TRBD1. The junction had 13 bases not matched to a gene; V was cut back by 4 bases and J by 0 bases. Per germline, CDR1 SGHNT and CDR2 YENEEA. This CDR3 contains 19 residues. Written as DNA, the CDR3 is TGTGCCAGCAGCTATGGGACAGGGAGTTCGTCGGGCTCCTACAATGAGCAGTTCTTC. The encoded protein is CASSYGTGSSSGSYNEQFF.

The V gene is TRBV27, the J gene TRBJ1-4; D is unresolved. The V and J ends lost 7 bases and 8 bases respectively, with 14 bases between them. CDR3 length: 13 residues. The V gene's germline CDR1 is MNHEY and CDR2 SMNVEV (reference sequence). CDR3 DNA: TGTGCCAGCACCACATACACGGGGGAAAAACTGTTTTTT. Amino acids: CASTTYTGEKLFF.

The CDR3 here is CASSLEGGLNNEQFF. In DNA, the CDR3 is TGTGCCAGCAGCTTAGAGGGGGGACTAAACAATGAGCAGTTCTTC. The chain is built from TRBV11-3 and TRBJ2-1, with TRBD2 identical over 7 bases. The CDR3 sequence is 15 residues long. Looked up from germline, CDR1 is SGHNT and CDR2 is YENEEA. Trimming removed 0 bases from V and 5 bases from J; junction bases left unmatched: 4.

This clone was observed a handful of times. The J gene is TRBJ2-7, the V gene TRBV7-9, with 8 positions matching TRBD1. CDR1 is SEHNR, CDR2 FQNEAQ, per germline (reference sequence). V was pared by 0 bases and J by 2 bases, with 3 bases of the junction left unmatched. The CDR3 runs 15 residues. The DNA of the CDR3 is TGTGCCAGCAGCTTAGCTCCGGGACAGGCCTACGAGCAGTACTTC. Translated, it gives CASSLAPGQAYEQYF. Supplemented by reference TRBV7-9 and TRBJ2-7, the full variable domain reads DTGVSQNPRHKITKRGQNVTFRCDPISEHNRLYWYRQTLGQGPEFLTYFQNEAQLEKSRLLSDRFSAERPKGSFSTLEIQRTEQGDSAMYLCASSLAPGQAYEQYFGPGTRLTVT.

The chain carries TRBV19 and TRBJ1-5; a weak D match, TRBD1 (5 bases). CDR3 length: 16 residues. Germline values: CDR1 LNHDA, CDR2 SQIVND (reference sequence). Trimming shortened V by 3 bases and J by 9 bases, and 21 bases separated the two germline ends. This CDR3 is CASSIFSVGALGPQHF. In nucleotides, the CDR3 is TGTGCCAGTAGTATTTTCTCCGTTGGGGCACTTGGGCCCCAGCATTTT.

The rearrangement links TRBV29-1 to TRBJ2-1; D gene uncertain. The V end lost 1 base, the J end lost 5 bases, and 6 bases lay between the germline ends. The germline V gene has CDR1 SQVTM and CDR2 ANQGSEA. The CDR3 sequence is 12 residues long. The CDR3 DNA reads TGCAGCGTTGAAGTCTCTCACAATGAGCAGTTCTTC. Its translation is CSVEVSHNEQFF.

V is TRBV6-2 or TRBV6-3 and J is TRBJ1-5; D is unresolved. Trimming took off 2 bases at V and 0 bases at J, with 23 bases between the two ends. The CDR3 contains 20 residues. CDR1 is MNHEY, CDR2 SVGEGT, per germline. In nucleotides, the CDR3 is TGTGCCAGCAGTTACGTGCGGGCTGCGGGATCGAAGGATAGCAATCAGCCCCAGCATTTT. It translates to CASSYVRAAGSKDSNQPQHF.

The chain combines TRBV6-1 with TRBJ1-6, with TRBD1 matching over 8 bases. This CDR3 contains 15 residues. Per germline, CDR1 MNHNS and CDR2 SASEGT. Unmatched junction bases numbered 0, after V lost 1 base and J lost 4 bases. This CDR3 is CASSEGQGYNSPLHF. The DNA of the CDR3 is TGTGCCAGCAGTGAAGGACAGGGGTATAATTCACCCCTCCACTTT.

CDR3 sequence: CASSLTGVLSSGKNTGELFF. CDR3 coding DNA: TGTGCCAGCAGCTTAACTGGGGTTCTGTCTAGCGGGAAGAACACCGGGGAGCTGTTTTTT. The chain links TRBV7-3 to TRBJ2-2; 9 nucleotides align to TRBD2. Unmatched junction bases numbered 12, after V lost 0 bases and J lost 1 base. Germline assignment: CDR1 SGHTA and CDR2 FQGTGA. The CDR3 totals 20 residues.

The chain employs TRBV2 and TRBJ2-5; TRBD1 agrees at 8 bases. V shed 6 bases, J shed 3 bases, and the junction held 6 bases outside the gene matches. CDR3 length: 14 residues. The germline V gene has CDR1 SNHLY and CDR2 FYNNEI. The CDR3 sequence: CASSAETGEETQYF. DNA of the CDR3: TGTGCCAGCAGCGCCGAGACAGGGGAAGAGACCCAGTACTTC.

The rearrangement joins TRBV9 to TRBJ2-1; 8 bases map to TRBD2. After removal of 4 bases from V and 4 bases from J, the junction contained 13 bases not matched to a gene. The CDR3 spans 17 residues. The germline gives CDR1 SGDLS, CDR2 YYNGEE. The CDR3 region is CASSRGLDSGKYNEQFF. The CDR3 nucleotides are TGTGCCAGCAGCAGAGGTCTAGATAGCGGGAAGTACAATGAGCAGTTCTTC.

The rearrangement links TRBV6-2 or TRBV6-3 to TRBJ1-5; D may be TRBD1 (6 bases). Germline CDR1 MNHEY, CDR2 SVGEGT. With 6 bases removed from V and 1 base from J, the gap between germline ends came to 16 bases. This CDR3 comprises 16 residues. In DNA, the CDR3 is TGTGCCAGCAGCCGGTCGTTAACAGGGAGCAATCAGCCCCAGCATTTT. Protein product: CASSRSLTGSNQPQHF.

This chain links TRBV18 with TRBJ2-7, with 8 bases matching TRBD2. The CDR3 extends over 15 amino acids. After removal of 5 bases from V and 2 bases from J, the junction contained 8 bases not matched to a gene. Germline lookup yields CDR1 KGHSH and CDR2 LQKENI. CDR3 coding DNA: TGTGCCAGCTCAGTACGGACTAGCCTTACCTACGAGCAGTACTTC. As protein: CASSVRTSLTYEQYF.

The rearrangement uses TRBV19 and TRBJ1-2, with unresolved D. The CDR3 loop spans 13 amino acids. V was pared by 3 bases and J by 1 base, with 6 bases between. Germline CDR1 LNHDA, CDR2 SQIVND (reference sequence). CDR3 region: CASSIEGNYGYTF. The CDR3 DNA reads as TGTGCCAGTAGTATTGAGGGTAACTATGGCTACACCTTC.

V and J are TRBV28 and TRBJ1-2; the match to TRBD1 covers 7 bases. CDR1 is MDHEN and CDR2 is SYDVKM in the germline V gene. With 4 bases clipped from V and 6 bases from J, the junction kept 11 bases outside the gene matches. There are 15 residues in the CDR3. Here the CDR3 DNA reads TGTGCCAGCAGTTGGAACACCGGGACAGTCAATGGCTACACCTTC. Translating gives CASSWNTGTVNGYTF.

The rearrangement joins TRBV5-1 to TRBJ2-5; TRBD1 agrees at 7 bases. The trim removed 0 bases at V and 5 bases at J, leaving 7 bases unmatched. CDR3 length equals 15 residues. Germline CDR1 is SGHRS and CDR2 is YFSETQ. This CDR3 is CASSLEKRGRETQYF. The CDR3 nucleotides read TGCGCCAGCAGCTTGGAAAAAAGGGGGCGGGAGACCCAGTACTTC.

The chain recombines TRBV19 with TRBJ2-7; the match to TRBD2 covers 7 bases. J was trimmed by 11 bases and V by 3 bases; bases with no gene match: 7. CDR3 length: 12 amino acids. Germline V lookup: CDR1 LNHDA, CDR2 SQIVND (reference sequence). Here the CDR3 reads CASSMGGSSKYF. The CDR3 DNA is TGTGCCAGTAGTATGGGCGGGAGTAGTAAGTACTTC.

This chain joins TRBV7-2 and TRBJ2-2; D possibly corresponds to TRBD1 (6 bases). The germline V and J ends were trimmed by 1 base and 0 bases, with 9 bases remaining between them. The CDR3 totals 16 residues. Germline V gives CDR1 SGHTA, CDR2 FQGNSA. CDR3: CASSLGTDANTGELFF. The CDR3 bases are TGTGCCAGCAGCTTAGGGACAGATGCGAACACCGGGGAGCTGTTTTTT.

The chain has TRBV28 and TRBJ1-2, with D uncertain. V lost 5 bases and J 8 bases, leaving 12 bases between the germline ends. The CDR3 length is 12 residues. Germline V gene lookup returns CDR1 MDHEN and CDR2 SYDVKM. The CDR3 protein is CASSPLGRGYTF. The CDR3 bases are TGTGCCAGCAGTCCACTAGGTCGGGGCTACACCTTC.

This clone occurred once. The chain links TRBV7-2 to TRBJ2-1, with 11 bases aligning to TRBD2. The V and J ends lost 6 bases and 3 bases, in that order; junction bases with no gene match: 7. The CDR3 spans 16 residues. Germline assignment: CDR1 SGHTA and CDR2 FQGNSA. The CDR3 nucleotides are TGTGCCAGCAGGTCCGGGACTAGCGGATTCTACAATGAGCAGTTCTTC. Translated, it gives CASRSGTSGFYNEQFF.